These T cell receptor beta chains were read from a single sample in a study of memory CD4+ T cells and cytomegalovirus serostatus. The protocol was immunoSEQ multiplex PCR, while the TCRdb copy is restricted to in-frame clones and leaves out a portion. The sample carries tens of thousands of clones, less than 85% recorded once. The sample consisted of memory CD4+ T cells from blood. The source is an adult in good health and CMV-seronegative. Both conserved end residues are part of each CDR3. The D gene is left open where the match is weak. Where a row states a size, it is once, few, many or the class of an expanded clone; other rows omit it.

j_call v_call clone_size d_call cdr3_aa cdr3_nt
TRBJ1-5 TRBV30 NA NA CAWSVRQSFSSNQPQHF TGTGCCTGGAGTGTACGCCAGTCCTTTTCTAGCAATCAGCCCCAGCATTTT
TRBJ2-5 TRBV30 NA TRBD2 CAWGTSGGETQYF TGTGCCTGGGGAACTAGCGGGGGTGAGACCCAGTACTTC
TRBJ1-2 TRBV6-1 NA NA CASSERLSVLPF TGTGCCAGCAGTGAACGGCTGAGTGTCTTACCTTTC
TRBJ2-7 TRBV5-1 once TRBD2 CASSRSGGDYEQYF TGCGCCAGCAGCAGAAGCGGGGGGGACTACGAGCAGTACTTC
TRBJ1-2 TRBV18 NA NA CASSPLAKSDYGYTF TGTGCCAGCTCACCACTAGCGAAATCTGACTATGGCTACACCTTC
TRBJ1-6 TRBV6-5 NA NA CASSYRQENSPLHF TGTGCCAGCAGTTATAGGCAGGAAAATTCACCCCTCCACTTT
TRBJ2-6 TRBV4-2 NA NA CASSLPGSGANVLTF TGTGCCAGCAGCCTCCCAGGCTCTGGGGCCAACGTCCTGACTTTC
TRBJ1-1 TRBV5-6 few NA CASSLLGEAGDTEAFF TGTGCCAGCAGCCTCCTTGGGGAGGCAGGGGACACTGAAGCTTTCTTT
TRBJ1-2 TRBV9 NA TRBD1 CASSVDVTGARRGYGYTF TGTGCCAGCAGCGTAGATGTGACAGGGGCTCGCCGAGGCTATGGCTACACCTTC
TRBJ2-5 TRBV28 NA TRBD2 CASSSLAGGGETQYF TGTGCCAGCAGTTCACTAGCGGGGGGCGGTGAGACCCAGTACTTC
TRBJ1-4 TRBV2 NA NA CASGRVPNEKLFF TGTGCCAGCGGCAGGGTTCCTAATGAAAAACTGTTTTTT
TRBJ2-7 TRBV10-3 few TRBD1 CAISGSTGSSYEQYF TGTGCCATCAGTGGCTCGACAGGGAGCTCCTACGAGCAGTACTTC
TRBJ2-1 TRBV19 few TRBD1 CASSIRQGTHNEQFF TGTGCCAGTAGTATTCGACAGGGGACCCACAATGAGCAGTTCTTC
TRBJ2-5 TRBV5-6 NA NA CASTMVGARQETQYF TGTGCCAGCACAATGGTGGGGGCCCGCCAAGAGACCCAGTACTTC
TRBJ2-3 TRBV5-1 NA NA CASSLDDTQYF TGCGCCAGCAGCTTGGACGATACGCAGTATTTT
TRBJ2-3 TRBV30 NA TRBD2 CAWTHSLSPGGPDTQYF TGTGCCTGGACGCACTCACTATCGCCGGGGGGTCCAGATACGCAGTATTTT
TRBJ1-3 TRBV2 medium-sized NA CASRGQTGNTIYF TGTGCCAGCAGGGGCCAGACTGGAAACACCATATATTTT
TRBJ2-5 TRBV5-4 NA NA CASSLGTEKETQYF TGTGCCAGCAGCTTGGGGACGGAAAAAGAGACCCAGTACTTC
TRBJ2-1 TRBV2 few NA CASVFSEQFF TGTGCCAGCGTTTTCTCTGAGCAGTTCTTC
TRBJ2-1 TRBV11-3 NA NA CASSLNSLNEQFF TGTGCCAGCAGCTTAAACAGCCTCAATGAGCAGTTCTTC
TRBJ2-5 TRBV5-1 NA TRBD2 CASSPNGAGSETQYF TGCGCCAGCAGCCCCAACGGAGCGGGGTCAGAGACCCAGTACTTC
TRBJ1-6 TRBV5-5 NA NA CASSLFGDNSPLHF TGTGCCAGCAGCTTGTTTGGGGATAATTCACCCCTCCACTTT
TRBJ1-2 TRBV30 NA NA CAWRAGGAGYGYTF TGTGCCTGGAGGGCCGGGGGGGCCGGCTATGGCTACACCTTC
TRBJ1-3 TRBV18 NA NA CASSPSAAGNTIYF TGTGCCAGCTCACCATCGGCAGCTGGAAACACCATATATTTT
TRBJ1-5 TRBV6-5 NA TRBD1 CASSSGTGLGQPQHF TGTGCCAGCAGTTCCGGGACAGGGTTGGGACAGCCCCAGCATTTT
TRBJ2-4 TRBV11-2 once TRBD1 CASSPRPGTGGLAKNIQYF TGTGCCAGCAGCCCACGTCCCGGGACAGGGGGCCTAGCCAAAAACATTCAGTACTTC
TRBJ1-5 TRBV30 few NA CAWSGPQGDQPQHF TGTGCCTGGAGTGGGCCACAGGGCGATCAGCCCCAGCATTTT
TRBJ2-7 TRBV11-3 NA TRBD1 CASSLFWGQEDSYEQYF TGTGCCAGCAGCTTATTTTGGGGACAGGAGGACTCCTACGAGCAGTACTTC
TRBJ2-1 TRBV6-5 NA TRBD2 CASSPIGGTYNEQFF TGTGCCAGCAGTCCCATCGGGGGGACCTACAATGAGCAGTTCTTC
TRBJ1-1 TRBV6-1 NA NA CASRSIQGLNTEAFF TGTGCCAGCAGGAGTATACAGGGCCTGAACACTGAAGCTTTCTTT
TRBJ1-2 TRBV30 NA TRBD1 CAWSAGGGYTF TGTGCCTGGAGTGCAGGGGGTGGCTACACCTTC
TRBJ1-1 TRBV11-1 NA NA CASSLVTNTEAFF TGTGCCAGCAGCTTAGTTACGAACACTGAAGCTTTCTTT
TRBJ1-6 TRBV5-1 NA NA CASSGGLTGRNIGNSPLHF TGCGCCAGCAGCGGAGGATTGACAGGTCGGAATATCGGAAATTCACCCCTCCACTTT
TRBJ1-4 TRBV29-1 NA NA CSVESDEKLFF TGCAGCGTTGAGTCAGATGAAAAACTGTTTTTT
TRBJ2-7 TRBV5-5 NA NA CASSPNYEQYF TGTGCCAGCAGCCCGAACTACGAGCAGTACTTC
TRBJ1-1 TRBV7-9 NA NA CASSLLGSDTEAFF TGTGCCAGCAGCTTACTCGGGTCCGACACTGAAGCTTTCTTT
TRBJ2-7 TRBV2 NA NA CASSDHGFPYEQYF TGTGCCAGCAGTGACCACGGATTCCCCTACGAGCAGTACTTC
TRBJ2-3 TRBV4-1 NA TRBD2 CASSQVRAGALTDTQYF TGCGCCAGCAGCCAAGTAAGAGCGGGGGCCCTCACAGATACGCAGTATTTT
TRBJ1-5 TRBV7-8 NA NA CASSRGRRNQPQHF TGTGCCAGCAGCAGGGGGAGGAGAAATCAGCCCCAGCATTTT
TRBJ1-2 TRBV25-1 NA NA CASSDGRYGYTF TGTGCCAGCAGTGATGGGCGCTATGGCTACACCTTC
TRBJ2-3 TRBV5-1 NA TRBD2 CASSHGLAGREAGTQYF TGCGCCAGCAGCCACGGACTAGCGGGGCGGGAGGCGGGTACGCAGTATTTT
TRBJ1-5 TRBV29-1 NA NA CSVVSGDSNQPQHF TGCAGCGTTGTATCGGGGGATAGCAATCAGCCCCAGCATTTT
TRBJ2-7 TRBV13 NA NA CASSLDQGAAYEQYF TGTGCCAGCAGCTTAGATCAGGGAGCAGCCTACGAGCAGTACTTC
TRBJ1-1 TRBV7-2 NA NA CASSLVWVNTEAFF TGTGCCAGCAGCTTAGTTTGGGTTAACACTGAAGCTTTCTTT
TRBJ2-2 TRBV10-3 NA NA CAISGGSSNTGELFF TGTGCCATCAGTGGAGGCAGTTCGAACACCGGGGAGCTGTTTTTT
TRBJ1-3 TRBV5-4 NA TRBD1 CASSVRGQGLNTIYF TGTGCCAGCAGCGTGAGAGGACAGGGCCTAAACACCATATATTTT
TRBJ2-1 TRBV11-3 once NA CASAVGGAYNEQFF TGTGCCAGCGCGGTTGGGGGGGCGTACAATGAGCAGTTCTTC
TRBJ2-6 TRBV28 NA NA CASRGSGANVLTF TGTGCCAGCAGAGGTTCTGGGGCCAACGTCCTGACTTTC
TRBJ1-2 TRBV28 few NA CASSLKGRYGYTF TGTGCCAGCAGTTTAAAGGGGCGGTATGGCTACACCTTC
TRBJ1-1 TRBV29-1 NA NA CSAPGPTYTEAFF TGCAGCGCTCCGGGCCCAACATACACTGAAGCTTTCTTT
TRBJ1-1 TRBV19 NA NA CASSPQGGTEAFF TGTGCCAGTAGTCCTCAGGGAGGGACTGAAGCTTTCTTT
TRBJ2-7 TRBV6-6 NA NA CASSYSPGPTSYEQYF TGTGCCAGCAGTTACTCACCAGGGCCGACCTCCTACGAGCAGTACTTC
TRBJ2-5 TRBV5-1 NA NA CASSFGLRETQYF TGCGCCAGCAGCTTCGGGCTTCGCGAGACCCAGTACTTC
TRBJ2-1 TRBV4-2 NA TRBD1 CASSLPGQGNEQFF TGTGCCAGCAGCCTTCCGGGACAGGGCAATGAGCAGTTCTTC
TRBJ2-7 TRBV29-1 NA TRBD2 CSVRDYPYEQYF TGCAGCGTTCGGGACTACCCCTACGAGCAGTACTTC